This T cell receptor beta chain was captured by sequencing in a study of cytomegalovirus exposure and HLA in healthy donors (dated by TCRdb to 2016 to 2017). With regard to the full study: An earlier analysis of under 600 of the donors reported about 250 Gb of sequence data and 117 million unique TCR beta sequences from roughly 180 million T cells. Around 300 gigabases of sequencing data and tens of millions of unique TCR sequences were included in an early release covering around 600 HLA-typed donors. Among the approximately 430 genotyped donors, approximately 77% belonged to the genetic ancestry cluster associated with self-reported Caucasian donors. The study aimed to test whether signatures of past pathogen exposure could be identified by cataloging public T cell receptors. The study used immunosequencing to profile the T cell repertoires of 666 subjects and linked those repertoires to cytomegalovirus serostatus. In addition to the first cohort of 666 subjects, a separate validation cohort of approximately 120 different subjects was used. The study combined high-throughput TCR immunosequencing, statistical association of individual TCRs with disease status, and machine learning to predict cytomegalovirus infection status. To study patterns of TCR occurrence, a later analysis re-analyzed previously published TCR beta repertoires from around 660 donors and added high-resolution HLA genotyping. Rather than drawing on any new phenotypic data, the later analysis identified candidate immune exposures from TCR beta sequences and the way those sequences occurred across donors. To decide whether each TCR beta V gene segment behaved as functional or pseudogenic, an earlier analysis of some 570 of the donors relied on high-throughput TCR beta sequencing. Alongside the repertoire data, information on donor age, sex, ethnicity and CMV serostatus was compiled. Genome-wide SNP genotypes for about 55% of the 666 donors were used in a later genetic analysis, which treated that subset as a discovery cohort. Every repertoire in the discovery cohort had been generated on one and the same sequencing platform. HLA typing covered class I and class II loci at four-digit resolution. The number of typed donors differed by locus: 629-630 for A, B, C, DRB1 and DQB1; approximately 520 for DQA1; 600 to 610 for DPA1; and around 490 for DPB1. Several DR-DQ haplotypes were treated as single units for association and clustering because of strong linkage in the cohort. Across some 400 genotyped donors of the cohort, an average of about 240,000 unique TCR beta nucleotide sequences per donor were sequenced, and approximately 19% of those sequences were non-productive.

About this clone: What this receptor recognizes is not known. A read error may account for a junction end that differs from germline.

The cohort was made up of several hundred healthy bone marrow donors. All cohort members were sampled while nominally healthy, although unrecorded immune exposures were likely present. The donor was CMV seropositive and belonged to the group of 250 to 300 seropositive cohort members. Each donor provided a peripheral blood sample, and peripheral blood mononuclear cells were used for TCR beta sequencing. The Qiagen DNeasy Blood Extraction Kit was used to extract genomic DNA from the blood cell samples. The germline V gene encodes CDR1 LNHNV and CDR2 YYDKDF (reference sequence). Measured from the cysteine to the phenylalanine, the CDR3 is 13 residues long. The kept DNA is CDR3 alone, 39 bases in frame from the first base. Library method: the immunoSEQ multiplex PCR assay. A mixture of 60 forward primers for TCR Vbeta segments and 13 reverse primers for TCR Jbeta segments was used in the multiplex PCR. A multiplex PCR assay on genomic DNA amplified the CDR3 region of rearranged TCR beta genes. The Illumina HiSeq System was used to sequence the amplified TCR beta libraries as 87-base-pair reads. The original pipeline was this. Across the 600 to 700 repertoires, a later analysis counted 75 million to 90 million unique TCR beta chains, some 11 million of which were shared by at least two donors. To remove PCR and sequencing errors, raw reads were error-corrected and collapsed into unique sequences using a nearest-neighbor algorithm that merged closely related sequences. Alignment of CDR3 sequences to IMGT reference sequences was used to assign V, D and J gene segments. For a sequence to be retained, at least a six-nucleotide match to both a V gene segment and a J gene segment was required. A rearrangement was called productive if the CDR3 had no stop codons and remained in frame with V and J, and every other rearrangement was called non-productive. CDR3 was defined by IMGT convention, running from the second conserved V-encoded cysteine to the conserved J-encoded phenylalanine. The earlier analysis of about 570 of the donors excluded any sequence lacking an unambiguous match to a single V gene segment. In an earlier analysis of around 600 of the donors, V segments were called functional above 56.7% productive rearrangements and were called segregating when the between-donor standard deviation exceeded 5%. A statistical classification framework was built to diagnose cytomegalovirus status from the catalog of TCR beta chain sequences. A later analysis assigned V and J genes by comparing TCR nucleotide sequences with IMGT/GENE-DB human TR gene sequences. A later analysis assigned CDR3 sequences and most-parsimonious VDJ recombination scenarios with the TCRdist pipeline. A later analysis defined each TCR beta chain by its CDR3 amino acid sequence plus V-gene family, and excluded reads lacking a unique V-gene family. In a later analysis, 500 to 700 highly shared, low-generation-probability nucleotide sequences were removed to address suspected cross-contamination and a sequencing artifact. In a later analysis, a clonal expansion index was calculated for each public chain from normalized within-repertoire ranks of inferred template counts. In a later analysis, generation probabilities were computed with a VDJ recombination model fitted to out-of-frame rearrangements, and the resulting probabilities were checked against IGoR. Hypergeometric tests were used in a later analysis to score TCR-TCR, TCR-HLA and TCR-CMV co-occurrence, with a repertoire-size bias correction applied to the TCR pairs. False discovery rates were estimated in a later analysis by permuting HLA or CMV assignments 20 times. In a later analysis, co-occurring TCRs were grouped using DBSCAN, with TCRdist sequence similarity added in when clustering inside HLA-allele-positive subsets. For co-occurrence clustering, repertoires with fewer than 30,000 or more than 120,000 public chains were excluded, along with five or six repertoires with anomalous nucleotide sharing. TCRdb's version of the immuneACCESS table is confined to in-frame rearrangements and falls short of the full clone set. An unresolved V gene accounts for under half of the shortfall where checked; the remainder is of unknown origin. The DNA was the basis for D and trimming; V, J and clone size are from that table. The sample contains about 230,000 clones, 77% of them found a single time. Roughly 2.5% of the sample is held by the ten biggest clonotypes.

General study outcomes and caveats: According to a later analysis, parvovirus B19, influenza, CMV and Epstein-Barr virus appeared linked to several top co-occurrence clusters. A group of highly shared sequence variants was considered likely to be a technical artifact of the sequencing pipeline. HLA typing was unavailable for some donors at each locus, so association tests used only the typed subset. According to a later analysis, TCR association rates differed among HLA loci, with DRB1 alleles showing the most associated TCRs and HLA-C alleles showing the fewest. Specific HLA alleles were associated with 16,951 TCR beta sequences at a false discovery rate of 0.05 in a later analysis. Three of the identified cytomegalovirus-associated TCR beta chains were confirmed in vitro to be specific for cytomegalovirus antigens. Across donors, most TCR sequences were observed very rarely, whereas some public TCRs were present in many individuals. In the study, 150 to 200 TCR beta chains were listed as associated with cytomegalovirus. A further reported finding was that TCR beta sequences accurately predicted the HLA-A and HLA-B alleles for most subjects in the first cohort. When HLA alleles, especially DR and DQ, strongly co-occurred, TCR associations were difficult to assign to individual alleles. According to the authors, the approach could potentially be generalized to other disease states and immunological phenotypes. In a later analysis, most CMV-associated TCR beta chains were found to appear HLA-restricted, with HLA associations seemingly driven largely by CMV exposure. In an earlier analysis of roughly 560 of the donors, most TCR beta V segments were observed in productive rearrangements about 90% or about 30% of the time, broadly matching IMGT annotations. The presence/absence analyses assumed that sequencing depth was roughly uniform across donors, and that assumption may not be true. The 87-base-pair reads could not distinguish some IMGT-functional V segments, including TRBV6-2 and TRBV6-3, so those segments were excluded. Because counts were too low, seventeen rarely observed V segments, including chromosome 9 orphons, were excluded from the earlier analysis of around 590 of the donors. The only immune exposure information available for the cohort was CMV serostatus. In a later analysis, HLA-associated TCR beta chains were found to be more clonally expanded and to have lower generation probabilities than equally common non-associated chains. An association between a missense DCLRE1C variant and V-gene and J-gene trimming of TCR beta chains was found in a later genetic analysis and replicated in an independent cohort. In a later genetic analysis, fewer N-insertions in productive TCRs were reported among donors in an Asian-associated ancestry cluster than the roughly 640-donor mean. Linkage disequilibrium might explain the correlated functional status among segregating V segments, but an unknown experimental factor could not be excluded. Only TCR beta chains were sequenced in this cohort, and the absence of alpha or paired-chain data limited detectable features. In both the original and validation cohorts, the classifier was reported to diagnose cytomegalovirus status with high specificity and sensitivity.

The origin of this receptor is a woman aged 60-75 years in good health and CMV-seropositive. The sequence links TRBV15 to TRBJ2-4; matching of 5 bases hints at TRBD2 as the D gene. Sample: PBMCs. Here the CDR3 is given as CATSRAMDVRGNF. The nucleotide sequence reads TGTGCCACCAGCAGAGCCATGGATGTCAGAGGGAACTTC.